A selection of T cell receptor beta chains follows, all from one sample in a study of blood T cell repertoires in COVID-19. This table comes from immunoSEQ multiplex PCR, and its TCRdb copy is limited to in-frame clones, with some not included. The table shows about 190,000 clones, with around nine tenths occurring only once. Sequenced input: peripheral blood. The receptors shown here come from a man in his forties with acute or convalescent COVID-19. The CDR3 runs from the conserved cysteine through the conserved F or W. Fields, in order: V gene, J gene, CDR3 protein.

>TRBV19|TRBJ2-2
CATDPGTGELFF
>TRBV19|TRBJ2-5
CASSLGQGVSRYF
>TRBV30|TRBJ2-6
CAWSRDSGANVLTF
>TRBV7-9|TRBJ1-4
CASSLATPFNEKLFF
>TRBV6-1|TRBJ2-7
CASSELRVEGYEQYF
>TRBV18|TRBJ2-1
CASSPRGQGRVGEQFF
>TRBV6-2/TRBV6-3|TRBJ1-1
CASSYSRMGVETEAFF
>TRBV6-6|TRBJ1-5
CASSTGNRQPQHF
>TRBV29-1|TRBJ2-3
CSVVQPPSTDTQYF
>TRBV18|TRBJ2-7
CASSPPEWGRGIEQYF
>TRBV19|TRBJ1-4
CASSFRQGANEKLFF
>TRBV15|TRBJ2-7
CATSREWTGTYEQYF
>TRBV18|TRBJ2-7
CASSPPSQGVYEQYF
>TRBV20-1|TRBJ2-7
CSARVIYEQYF
>TRBV28|TRBJ2-3
CASESGGAEDTQYF
>TRBV6-5|TRBJ1-2
CASSTQGISGYTF
>TRBV23-1|TRBJ2-5
CASSQFPGRDSQETQYF
>TRBV10-3|TRBJ1-2
CAIRTGTGDYGYTF
>TRBV19|TRBJ1-1
CASSISGNTEAFF
>TRBV6-5|TRBJ1-2
CASYRGGSNYGYTF
>TRBV10-3|TRBJ2-1
CAISELLAGNNEQFF
>TRBV15|TRBJ2-3
CATSRVAGVTDTQYF
>TRBV30|TRBJ1-2
CAWSPTGSYGYTF
>TRBV7-2|TRBJ1-4
CASSPDRGDEKLFF